This T cell receptor beta chain emerged from a study of T cell clonality in common variable immunodeficiency. Study-wide findings and caveats: CVID subjects had higher TCRbeta clonality than healthy controls, most marked in about a third. CVID subjects shared fewer TCRbeta clones than healthy controls did. Repertoire-complication correlations in CVID were limited by patient heterogeneity. Fewer deletions and N-nucleotide insertions were reportedly seen in common variable immunodeficiency TCR beta sequences.

Only in-frame clones appear in the TCRdb table, and some are missing; sequencing was by immunoSEQ multiplex PCR. The table lists 30,000 to 40,000 clones, no singletons, with approximately 3.6% in the top ten. The CDR3 runs to 15 residues. The ends lost 1 base at V and 4 bases at J; junction bases unmatched: 6. Germline assignment: CDR1 DFQATT and CDR2 SNEGSKA (reference sequence). This clone was observed a handful of times. Its antigen is undetermined. The CDR3 is cut off 3 residues early in the read; its end comes from the germline J gene. The sample comprised peripheral blood mononuclear cells. This chain uses TRBV20-1 with TRBJ2-3; 9 bases align to TRBD2. The TCR sequence derives from a person between 18 and 75 years old in good health. CDR3 sequence: CSARGSGSMSDTQYF. The part of the CDR3 DNA that was read is TGCAGTGCTAGAGGTAGCGGGAGTATGTCAGATACG.